A selection of T cell receptor beta chains follows, all from one sample in a study of control samples from healthy donors and cancer patients. The assay was immunoSEQ multiplex PCR, and TCRdb's table has in-frame clones only and misses some. The table includes 140,000 or so clones, approximately 91% detected once. Sequencing used blood. Every receptor here comes from a man under 40 in good health. The CDR3 runs from the conserved cysteine through the conserved F or W. D genes are given only for firm matches. Size is omitted from some rows. Given values are once, few, many or a class for expanded clones.

clone size	V gene	J gene	D gene	CDR3 protein	CDR3 DNA
-	TRBV12-5	TRBJ2-1	-	CASGSRQVGGQFF	TGTGCTAGTGGTTCACGACAGGTAGGGGGGCAGTTCTTC
-	TRBV5-1	TRBJ1-2	-	CASSQNPDRGDGYTF	TGCGCCAGCAGCCAAAACCCGGACAGAGGTGATGGCTACACCTTC
few	TRBV3-1/TRBV3-2	TRBJ1-2	-	CASSQGYRAGGYTF	TGTGCCAGCAGCCAAGGCTACCGGGCGGGGGGCTACACCTTC
-	TRBV6-5	TRBJ2-2	-	CASSYSKGSGELFF	TGTGCCAGCAGTTACTCGAAGGGGTCAGGGGAGCTGTTTTTT
-	TRBV4-2	TRBJ2-7	TRBD1	CASSQIVAGGYEQYF	TGTGCCAGCAGCCAAATTGTGGCAGGGGGTTACGAGCAGTACTTC
-	TRBV5-1	TRBJ2-2	-	CASSHDLPGTGELFF	TGCGCCAGCAGCCATGATCTCCCGGGAACCGGGGAGCTGTTTTTT
-	TRBV7-9	TRBJ2-7	TRBD1	CASSPRGQTYEQYF	TGTGCCAGCAGCCCTAGGGGACAGACCTACGAGCAGTACTTC
-	TRBV19	TRBJ2-1	TRBD2	CASNSGGVYNEQFF	TGTGCCAGTAATAGCGGGGGGGTGTACAATGAGCAGTTCTTC
-	TRBV10-3	TRBJ2-3	-	CAISDVASGTDTQYF	TGTGCCATCAGTGACGTGGCATCCGGCACAGATACGCAGTATTTT
-	TRBV19	TRBJ1-2	TRBD1	CASSSHRQGIMYGYTF	TGTGCCAGTAGTAGCCACCGACAGGGGATAATGTATGGCTACACCTTC
-	TRBV6-6	TRBJ1-3	TRBD1	CASSPQGGPISGNTIYF	TGTGCCAGCAGTCCACAGGGGGGCCCAATCTCTGGAAACACCATATATTTT
once	TRBV20-1	TRBJ2-6	-	CSASRGGAGANVLTF	TGCAGTGCTAGTAGGGGGGGGGCTGGGGCCAACGTCCTGACTTTC
-	TRBV28	TRBJ1-2	-	CASSLGGQLYGYTF	TGTGCCAGCAGTTTAGGCGGACAGCTCTATGGCTACACCTTC
-	TRBV5-1	TRBJ1-4	TRBD1	CASSLLGGGNEKLFF	TGCGCCAGCAGCTTGTTAGGAGGGGGCAATGAAAAACTGTTTTTT
-	TRBV19	TRBJ1-5	-	CAGTIGGSNQPQHF	TGTGCCGGTACCATTGGGGGTTCCAATCAGCCCCAGCATTTT
-	TRBV5-6	TRBJ1-2	-	CASSLGSLNYGYTF	TGTGCCAGCAGCTTGGGCAGCCTTAACTATGGCTACACCTTC
-	TRBV12-2	TRBJ1-5	-	CASRRFPCPNQPQHF	TGTGCAAGTCGCCGGTTCCCCTGCCCCAATCAGCCCCAGCATTTT
-	TRBV19	TRBJ1-2	TRBD1	CASSISSTGAGYTF	TGTGCCAGTAGTATATCGTCGACAGGGGCGGGCTACACCTTC
-	TRBV30	TRBJ1-1	-	CAWLPEGYTEAFF	TGTGCCTGGCTTCCTGAGGGGTACACTGAAGCTTTCTTT
-	TRBV25-1	TRBJ1-1	-	CASSESTGKNTEAFF	TGTGCCAGCAGTGAATCAACAGGGAAGAACACTGAAGCTTTCTTT
-	TRBV12-5	TRBJ1-5	-	CASGLLGPSNQPQHF	TGTGCTAGTGGTTTGTTAGGGCCTAGCAATCAGCCCCAGCATTTT
-	TRBV11-2	TRBJ1-1	-	CASSLIHTNTEAFF	TGTGCCAGCAGCTTAATCCATACGAACACTGAAGCTTTCTTT
-	TRBV11-2	TRBJ2-7	TRBD2	CASSYAGGRGNEQYF	TGTGCCAGCAGCTACGCGGGAGGCAGGGGCAACGAGCAGTACTTC
-	TRBV24-1	TRBJ1-4	TRBD1	CATSFGTGGIEKLFF	TGTGCCACCAGCTTCGGGACAGGGGGGATTGAAAAACTGTTTTTT
-	TRBV5-6	TRBJ2-6	-	CASSLDPGQGANVLTF	TGTGCCAGCAGCTTGGATCCAGGGCAAGGGGCCAACGTCCTGACTTTC
-	TRBV7-2	TRBJ2-5	TRBD1	CASSITGGQETQYF	TGTGCCAGCAGCATTACAGGGGGGCAAGAGACCCAGTACTTC
once	TRBV12-3/TRBV12-4	TRBJ2-7	TRBD2	CASSSGTRGEQYF	TGTGCCAGCAGTTCCGGGACTAGGGGCGAGCAGTACTTC
-	TRBV4-1	TRBJ1-2	-	CASSQGPQEDYGYTF	TGCGCCAGCAGCCAAGGACCCCAGGAAGACTATGGCTACACCTTC
-	TRBV19	TRBJ2-6	TRBD1	CASSIRDSLGSGANVLTF	TGTGCCAGTAGTATACGGGACAGTCTTGGCTCTGGGGCCAACGTCCTGACTTTC
-	TRBV28	TRBJ1-6	-	CASSLLRTENSPLHF	TGTGCCAGCAGTTTATTAAGGACAGAGAATTCACCCCTCCACTTT
once	TRBV27	TRBJ2-3	-	CASRRQFSTDTQYF	TGTGCCAGCCGTAGACAGTTTAGCACAGATACGCAGTATTTT
-	TRBV9	TRBJ2-7	-	CASSPGALSSYEQYF	TGTGCCAGCAGCCCCGGGGCCCTGAGCTCCTACGAGCAGTACTTC
-	TRBV29-1	TRBJ2-3	-	CSVGSRDRYTDTQYF	TGCAGCGTTGGATCGCGGGACAGATACACAGATACGCAGTATTTT